The rows below give T cell receptor beta chains drawn from one sample of a study of blood T cell repertoires in COVID-19. The protocol was immunoSEQ multiplex PCR, while the TCRdb copy is restricted to in-frame clones and leaves out a portion. Among roughly 250,000 clones listed, more than 85% were seen once. Sequencing was done on a sample of PBMCs or T cells enriched from blood (not recorded which). The origin of the receptors is a woman aged 45 to 65 who had recovered from COVID-19. Both conserved end residues are part of each CDR3. Fields, in order: CDR3 protein, V gene, CDR3 length, J gene.

CASREGGATSSYNEQFF | TRBV19 | 17 | TRBJ2-1
CASRRDRGTYNEQFF | TRBV5-4 | 15 | TRBJ2-1
CASSPGLVSYNEQFF | TRBV27 | 15 | TRBJ2-1
CASSMYGTVPPEDGYTF | TRBV19 | 17 | TRBJ1-2
CASSRNRGDEQYF | TRBV18 | 13 | TRBJ2-7
CASGPSGIYSYNEQFF | TRBV7-9 | 16 | TRBJ2-1
CASSKFKAETEETQYF | TRBV5-6 | 16 | TRBJ2-5
CASSPGQARKKLFF | TRBV27 | 14 | TRBJ1-4
CASSQGHSGPSYEQYF | TRBV4-3 | 16 | TRBJ2-7
CASSESSLGNTIYF | TRBV10-2 | 14 | TRBJ1-3
CASSPQGGYNEQFF | TRBV11-2 | 14 | TRBJ2-1
CASSLTAGGRYEQYF | TRBV5-1 | 15 | TRBJ2-7
CASNRLGSSYNEQFF | TRBV19 | 15 | TRBJ2-1
CASSLGGLAGKNEQFF | TRBV5-4 | 16 | TRBJ2-1
CASGTEDTQYF | TRBV18 | 11 | TRBJ2-3
CASSFWASPEGEKLFF | TRBV19 | 16 | TRBJ1-4
CATSRFSGSGADTQYF | TRBV15 | 16 | TRBJ2-3
CASSQVVLGGNQPQHF | TRBV3-1/TRBV3-2 | 16 | TRBJ1-5
CASSPQGPGYNEQFF | TRBV18 | 15 | TRBJ2-1
CASSEAGYNSPLHF | TRBV6-1 | 14 | TRBJ1-6
CASSSGRTALSYGYTF | TRBV28 | 16 | TRBJ1-2
CASSKRTENYGYTF | TRBV7-2 | 14 | TRBJ1-2
CASSLWGNSRTEAFF | TRBV28 | 15 | TRBJ1-1
CASSPKARSTDTQYF | TRBV18 | 15 | TRBJ2-3
CASSPGQESEKLFF | TRBV18 | 14 | TRBJ1-4
CSGRAGGSFGELFF | TRBV29-1 | 14 | TRBJ2-2
CASRRAGRYEQYF | TRBV19 | 13 | TRBJ2-7
CASSFIWGRAFF | TRBV28 | 12 | TRBJ1-1
CASSQAWRASYEQYF | TRBV3-1/TRBV3-2 | 15 | TRBJ2-7
CASSQGIRTEAFF | TRBV12-3/TRBV12-4 | 13 | TRBJ1-1
CASSYPGETEAFF | TRBV28 | 13 | TRBJ1-1
CSVDGQVDRYGYTF | TRBV29-1 | 14 | TRBJ1-2
CASSYRGAGEQYF | TRBV11-2 | 13 | TRBJ2-7
CASSSDRSSYNEQFF | TRBV18 | 15 | TRBJ2-1
CASSPLPLRPEPYEQYF | TRBV5-1 | 17 | TRBJ2-7
CASRLAGRGGNEQFF | TRBV7-3 | 15 | TRBJ2-1
CASSIGWASYNEQFF | TRBV19 | 15 | TRBJ2-1
CASRTPWASGTYNEQFF | TRBV28 | 17 | TRBJ2-1